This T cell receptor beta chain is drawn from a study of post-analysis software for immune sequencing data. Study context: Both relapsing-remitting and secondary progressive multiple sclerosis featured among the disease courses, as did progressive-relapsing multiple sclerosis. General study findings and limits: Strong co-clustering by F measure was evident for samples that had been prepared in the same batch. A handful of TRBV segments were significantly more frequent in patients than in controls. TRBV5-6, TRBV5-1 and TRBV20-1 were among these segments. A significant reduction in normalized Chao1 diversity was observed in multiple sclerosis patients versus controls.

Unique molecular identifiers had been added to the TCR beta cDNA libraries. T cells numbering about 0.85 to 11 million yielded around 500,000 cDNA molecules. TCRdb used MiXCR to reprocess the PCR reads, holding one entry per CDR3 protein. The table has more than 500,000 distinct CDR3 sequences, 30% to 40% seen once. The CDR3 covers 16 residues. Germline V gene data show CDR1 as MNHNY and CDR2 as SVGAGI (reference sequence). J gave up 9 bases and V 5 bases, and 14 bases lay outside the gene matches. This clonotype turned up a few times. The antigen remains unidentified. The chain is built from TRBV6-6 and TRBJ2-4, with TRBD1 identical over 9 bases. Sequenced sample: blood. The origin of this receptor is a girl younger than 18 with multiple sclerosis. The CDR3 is CASSPSTGTGYGIQYF. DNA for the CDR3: TGTGCCAGCAGTCCCAGTACCGGGACAGGGTACGGCATTCAGTACTTC.